A single sample gave rise to the 24 T cell receptor beta chains below, sequenced in a study of blood T cell repertoires in COVID-19. Generated by immunoSEQ multiplex PCR, the TCRdb table keeps only in-frame clones and is missing some. The profile shows approximately 200,000 clones, 80% to 90% of them singletons. The sample was peripheral blood. The receptor set was obtained from an elderly woman with COVID-19, enrolled during active disease.

J is TRBJ1-4 and V is TRBV5-4; D perhaps matches TRBD1 (5 bases). There are 16 residues in the CDR3. Germline CDR1 and CDR2: SGHNT and YYREEE (reference sequence). V lost 0 bases and J 5 bases, leaving 14 bases between the germline ends. In DNA form, the CDR3 reads TGTGCCAGCAGCTTGGGGGGCGCAGGGCCAAATGAAAAACTGTTTTTT. This gives the protein CASSLGGAGPNEKLFF. Combining the CDR3 with reference TRBV5-4 and TRBJ1-4 gives the whole variable domain ETGVTQSPTHLIKTRGQQVTLRCSSQSGHNTVSWYQQALGQGPQFIFQYYREEENGRGNFPPRFSGLQFPNYSSELNVNALELDDSALYLCASSLGGAGPNEKLFFGSGTQLSVL.

The chain links TRBV19 to TRBJ1-4; D uncertain. In germline, CDR1 is LNHDA, CDR2 SQIVND (reference sequence). Trimming pared 6 bases from V and 4 bases from J, leaving 15 bases between. The CDR3 spans 15 residues. The CDR3 loop is CASSPREGDNEKLFF. The CDR3 nucleotides are TGTGCCAGTAGCCCGAGGGAGGGCGATAATGAAAAACTGTTTTTT.

This chain links TRBV7-2 with TRBJ1-1; D is unclear. The CDR3 is 15 amino acids. V dropped 5 bases and J dropped 4 bases, with 17 bases sitting between them. Per the germline V gene, CDR1 is SGHTA and CDR2 is FQGNSA. DNA for the CDR3: TGTGCCAGCAGCCCATTTGGGGAGAGCTTCACTGAAGCTTTCTTT. Its protein is CASSPFGESFTEAFF.

The chain has TRBV3-1 (or the pseudogene TRBV3-2) and TRBJ2-1; 10 positions agree with TRBD1. CDR1 is LGHDT and CDR2 is YNNKEL in the germline V gene (reference sequence). This CDR3 spans 14 amino acids. The J segment lost 7 bases and the V segment lost 4 bases, leaving 4 bases of the junction unmatched. CDR3 bases: TGTGCCAGCAGCCTCCTGGACAGGGGGAATGAGCAGTTCTTC. This codes for CASSLLDRGNEQFF.

V usage is TRBV5-8 and J usage is TRBJ1-2; D not certain. From germline, CDR1 is SGHTS and CDR2 YDEGEE. The germline V and J ends were trimmed by 0 bases and 0 bases, with 9 bases remaining between them. The CDR3 has 15 amino acids. For the CDR3, the DNA is TGTGCCAGCAGCTTGGCCGACTCTACTAACTATGGCTACACCTTC. Translation gives CASSLADSTNYGYTF.

This clone appeared once. The sample has other DNA sequences that encode this CDR3 too. The rearrangement joins TRBV27 to TRBJ2-1, with 11 nucleotides matching TRBD2. The CDR3 spans 15 residues. The germline CDR1 and CDR2 sequences are MNHEY and SMNVEV (reference sequence). V dropped 6 bases and J dropped 3; count of bases not matched to a gene: 4. The CDR3 here is CASSPGTSGYNEQFF. The CDR3 coding sequence is TGTGCCAGCAGCCCCGGGACTAGCGGCTACAATGAGCAGTTCTTC.

The chain recombines TRBV28 with TRBJ2-7, with 11 bases fitting TRBD2. Germline V gene sequence: CDR1 MDHEN, CDR2 SYDVKM. The V and J ends lost 5 bases and 2 bases, in that order; junction bases with no gene match: 2. The CDR3 spans 14 residues. CDR3 sequence: CASSVAGGTYEQYF. CDR3 coding DNA: TGTGCCAGCAGTGTAGCGGGAGGGACCTACGAGCAGTACTTC.

J is TRBJ1-5 and V is TRBV19; D possibly corresponds to TRBD1 (6 bases). This CDR3 is built from 15 residues. V lost 3 bases and J lost 5, with 14 bases in between. Germline loops: CDR1 LNHDA, CDR2 SQIVND (reference sequence). Here the CDR3 reads CASSIIRGVDQPQHF. The CDR3 coding sequence is TGTGCCAGTAGTATCATCAGGGGTGTAGATCAGCCCCAGCATTTT.

V usage is TRBV15 and J usage is TRBJ1-1, with D possibly TRBD1 on 6 matching bases. Germline V gene data show CDR1 as LNHNV and CDR2 as YYDKDF (reference sequence). The CDR3 consists of 16 residues. V gave up 3 bases and J gave up 6 bases, with 20 bases separating them. CDR3 in amino acids: CATSRDSLGVSAEAFF. The CDR3 DNA reads as TGTGCCACCAGCAGGGACAGCCTGGGGGTTTCGGCTGAAGCTTTCTTT.

The rearrangement joins TRBV27 to TRBJ2-7; 7 bases line up with TRBD1. The V gene's germline CDR1 is MNHEY and CDR2 SMNVEV (reference sequence). The CDR3 loop spans 15 amino acids. Unmatched junction bases numbered 8, after V lost 6 bases and J lost 0 bases. The CDR3, as DNA: TGTGCCAGCAGATTCGGGACAGTGAGCTCCTACGAGCAGTACTTC. Its translation: CASRFGTVSSYEQYF.

In DNA form, the CDR3 reads TGTGCCAGTAGCCCCCGGACAGGGAATAATGAAAAACTGTTTTTT. Protein product: CASSPRTGNNEKLFF. The chain has TRBV19 and TRBJ1-4, with TRBD1 identical over 8 bases. J gave up 4 bases and V 6 bases, and 7 bases lay outside the gene matches. CDR1 and CDR2 from the germline V gene are LNHDA and SQIVND (reference sequence). The CDR3 contains 15 residues.

Turning to this clone: This same CDR3 is encoded by further DNA sequences in the sample. The genes are TRBV29-1 and TRBJ2-1, with TRBD2 matching 7 bases. This CDR3 comprises 14 residues. With V trimmed by 3 bases and J by 3 bases, 5 bases remained unmatched. The germline V gene encodes CDR1 SQVTM and CDR2 ANQGSEA. The CDR3 DNA is TGCAGCGTTGATACTGGACTAGTCTACAATGAGCAGTTCTTC. It yields the protein CSVDTGLVYNEQFF.

The gene calls are TRBV2 and TRBJ2-3; 8 bases match TRBD1. Per the germline V gene, CDR1 is SNHLY and CDR2 is FYNNEI. Trimming removed 3 bases from V and 4 bases from J; junction bases left unmatched: 9. This CDR3 is built from 16 residues. The CDR3 sequence: CASSDGRGRFADTQYF. As DNA, the CDR3 is TGTGCCAGCAGTGATGGCAGGGGGCGTTTTGCAGATACGCAGTATTTT. The complete variable domain, with remaining parts taken from reference TRBV2 and TRBJ2-3, reads EPEVTQTPSHQVTQMGQEVILRCVPISNHLYFYWYRQILGQKVEFLVSFYNNEISEKSEIFDDQFSVERPDGSNFTLKIRSTKLEDSAMYFCASSDGRGRFADTQYFGPGTRLTVL.

V and J are TRBV7-3 and TRBJ2-3, with 8 bases aligning to TRBD2. V trimming: 5 bases; J trimming: 5 bases; junction bases outside the gene matches: 6. The V gene's germline CDR1 is SGHTA and CDR2 FQGTGA. This CDR3 region has 14 residues. Written as DNA, the CDR3 is TGTGCCAGCAGCCTAGGTCTAGCGGGAGATACGCAGTATTTT. Protein product: CASSLGLAGDTQYF.

This clone appeared a single time. The chain combines TRBV7-3 with TRBJ1-2; 9 bases fit TRBD1. The V gene's germline CDR1 is SGHTA and CDR2 FQGTGA. This CDR3 region has 13 residues. V shed 6 bases, J shed 7 bases, and the junction held 6 bases outside the gene matches. The DNA for the CDR3 is TGTGCCAGCAGTCCGGGACAGGGTAGTGGCTACACCTTC. Amino acid sequence: CASSPGQGSGYTF.

This clone was seen a handful of times. The chain couples TRBV7-9 to TRBJ1-1; a weak D match, TRBD1 (6 bases). V lost 1 base and J 5 bases, leaving 14 bases between the germline ends. Germline-derived CDR1 and CDR2 are SEHNR and FQNEAQ (reference sequence). The CDR3 is made up of 15 amino acids. The CDR3 sequence is CASSLVIWGRTEAFF. The CDR3 nucleotides are TGTGCCAGCAGCTTAGTTATCTGGGGGCGGACTGAAGCTTTCTTT.

This chain uses TRBV19 with TRBJ2-2; 9 nucleotides line up with TRBD2. V was clipped by 3 bases and J by 5 bases; unmatched bases: 7. The CDR3 has 16 residues. Looked up from germline, CDR1 is LNHDA and CDR2 is SQIVND (reference sequence). CDR3 residues: CASSMNSGGKTGELFF. The DNA for the CDR3 is TGTGCCAGTAGTATGAATAGCGGGGGCAAGACCGGGGAGCTGTTTTTT.

The genes are TRBV6-5 and TRBJ1-4; 9 nucleotides line up with TRBD1. J lost 6 bases, V lost 6 bases, and 8 bases had no gene match. This CDR3 spans 15 amino acids. Germline CDR1 and CDR2: MNHEY and SVGAGI. CDR3 sequence: CASRDPGQGDEKLFF. CDR3 nucleotide sequence: TGTGCCAGCAGAGATCCGGGACAGGGTGATGAAAAACTGTTTTTT.

This chain links TRBV28 with TRBJ1-6; tentative D call: TRBD1 (6 bases). CDR3 length equals 16 residues. Trimming stripped 7 bases from V and 0 bases from J, with 13 bases between. In germline, CDR1 is MDHEN, CDR2 SYDVKM. The chain's CDR3 is CASIGTRSSYNSPLHF. CDR3 DNA: TGTGCCAGCATAGGGACAAGGAGCTCCTATAATTCACCCCTCCACTTT.

The V gene is TRBV7-8, the J gene TRBJ2-1; the match to TRBD2 covers 9 bases. From germline, CDR1 is SGHVS and CDR2 FQNEAQ. V gave up 1 base and J gave up 7 bases; unmatched junction bases: 8. The CDR3 has 16 residues. The CDR3 DNA reads TGTGCCAGCAGCTTAGGGTGGCCTACTAGCGGGAATGAGCAGTTCTTC. This encodes CASSLGWPTSGNEQFF.

The rearrangement joins TRBV5-5 to TRBJ2-7; TRBD1 matches at 8 bases. Trimming at V came to 4 bases and at J to 6 bases, leaving 12 bases not matched to a gene. This CDR3 spans 15 amino acids. Germline CDR1 reads SGHKS; CDR2 reads YYEKEE (reference sequence). The CDR3 nucleotides read TGTGCCAGCAGCCTACGGACAGGGCTAGGTCGCGAGCAGTACTTC. It encodes CASSLRTGLGREQYF. The full variable domain, in which reference TRBV5-5 and TRBJ2-7 provide the parts outside the CDR3, is DAGVTQSPTHLIKTRGQQVTLRCSPISGHKSVSWYQQVLGQGPQFIFQYYEKEERGRGNFPDRFSARQFPNYSSELNVNALLLGDSALYLCASSLRTGLGREQYFGPGTRLTVT.

The V call is TRBV28, the J call TRBJ2-1; 7 bases map to TRBD1. This CDR3 spans 15 amino acids. Losses at the gene ends were 7 bases for V and 5 bases for J; bases not matched to a gene: 11. Germline assignment: CDR1 MDHEN and CDR2 SYDVKM. The CDR3, as DNA: TGTGCCAGCACCCTTACGACAGGGCCCCACAATGAGCAGTTCTTC. Translated, it gives CASTLTTGPHNEQFF.

The chain links TRBV7-9 to TRBJ2-3, with D perhaps matching TRBD2 (5 bases). V gave up 8 bases and J gave up 0 bases, with 15 bases separating them. Germline V gene sequence: CDR1 SEHNR, CDR2 FQNEAQ (reference sequence). CDR3 length: 15 residues. This chain's CDR3 is CASGGRATSTDTQYF. In DNA, the CDR3 is TGTGCCAGCGGCGGGCGAGCCACTAGCACAGATACGCAGTATTTT.

This chain links TRBV19 with TRBJ2-1; tentatively, D is TRBD1 (5 bases). V lost 0 bases and J lost 9, with 12 bases in between. This CDR3 comprises 14 residues. CDR1 is LNHDA and CDR2 is SQIVND in the germline V gene (reference sequence). The CDR3 DNA follows: TGTGCCAGTAGTATAGAGGGGCTATATAGTGAGCAGTTCTTC. This translates into CASSIEGLYSEQFF. Filled out from reference TRBV19 and TRBJ2-1, the complete variable domain reads DGGITQSPKYLFRKEGQNVTLSCEQNLNHDAMYWYRQDPGQGLRLIYYSQIVNDFQKGDIAEGYSVSREKKESFPLTVTSAQKNPTAFYLCASSIEGLYSEQFFGPGTRLTVL.